This T cell receptor beta chain is from a study of T cell responses to AZD1222 COVID-19 vaccine. Clones were read by immunoSEQ multiplex PCR, and TCRdb kept only the in-frame ones, dropping some. The table has about 59,000 clones, roughly 87% seen once. Notes on this clone: Its specificity is unknown.

Study-level points and caveats: Donors in the cohort were predominantly white British and more often female, and clonal diversity was possibly underestimated. Among those given AZD1222, only five or six were seropositive at baseline. Repertoire sampling happened only post peak T cell response.

Recipients boosted at about 4 weeks or about 12 weeks are pooled. This TCR was recovered from an adult who received the AZD1222 COVID-19 vaccine. Here the sequenced sample was peripheral blood, taken 28 days after the second AZD1222 dose.

This CDR3 reads CASRPGTSFYEQYF. CDR3 DNA sequence: TGTGCCAGCAGACCCGGGACTAGCTTCTACGAGCAGTACTTC. This chain joins TRBV6-5 and TRBJ2-7; 9 bases line up with TRBD2. The CDR3 runs to 14 residues. V dropped 6 bases and J dropped 3; count of bases not matched to a gene: 6. Looked up from germline, CDR1 is MNHEY and CDR2 is SVGAGI.